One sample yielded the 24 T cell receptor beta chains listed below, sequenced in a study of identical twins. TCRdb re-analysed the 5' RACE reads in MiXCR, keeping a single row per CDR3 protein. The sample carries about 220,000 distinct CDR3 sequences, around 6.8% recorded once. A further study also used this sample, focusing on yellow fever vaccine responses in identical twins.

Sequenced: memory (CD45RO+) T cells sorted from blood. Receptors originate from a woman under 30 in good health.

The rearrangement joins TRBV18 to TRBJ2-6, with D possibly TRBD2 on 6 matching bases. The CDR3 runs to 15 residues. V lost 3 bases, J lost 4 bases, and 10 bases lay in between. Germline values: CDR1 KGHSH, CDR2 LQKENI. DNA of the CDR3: TGTGCCAGCTCACCGGCGGGGCTAGGGGCCAACGTCCTGACTTTC. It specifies CASSPAGLGANVLTF. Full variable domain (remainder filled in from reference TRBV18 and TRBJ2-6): NAGVMQNPRHLVRRRGQEARLRCSPMKGHSHVYWYRQLPEEGLKFMVYLQKENIIDESGMPKERFSAEFPKEGPSILRIQQVVRGDSAAYFCASSPAGLGANVLTFGAGSRLTVL.

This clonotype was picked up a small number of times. CDR3 amino acids: CASSQDRSWAFF. The CDR3 DNA reads TGTGCCAGCAGTCAAGACAGATCCTGGGCTTTCTTT. This chain uses TRBV6-2 or TRBV6-3 with TRBJ1-1; the D gene is possibly TRBD1 (5 bases). This CDR3 is built from 12 residues. Germline-derived CDR1 and CDR2 are MNHEY and SVGEGT. V was pared by 5 bases and J by 11 bases, with 15 bases between.

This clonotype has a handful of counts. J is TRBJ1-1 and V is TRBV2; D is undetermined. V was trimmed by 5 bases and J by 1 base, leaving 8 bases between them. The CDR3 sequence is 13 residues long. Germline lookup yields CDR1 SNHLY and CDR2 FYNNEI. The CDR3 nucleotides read TGTGCCAGCAGTATGGCGAGGAACACTGAAGCTTTCTTT. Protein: CASSMARNTEAFF.

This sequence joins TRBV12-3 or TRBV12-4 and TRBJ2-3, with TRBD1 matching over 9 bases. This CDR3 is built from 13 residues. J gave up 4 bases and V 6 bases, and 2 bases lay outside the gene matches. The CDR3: CASRRTGADTQYF. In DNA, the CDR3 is TGTGCCAGCAGGCGGACAGGGGCAGATACGCAGTATTTT.

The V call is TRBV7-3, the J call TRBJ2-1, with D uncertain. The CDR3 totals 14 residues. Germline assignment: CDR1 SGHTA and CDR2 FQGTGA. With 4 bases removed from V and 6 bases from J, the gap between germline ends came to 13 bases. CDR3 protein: CASSSDGLGNEQFF. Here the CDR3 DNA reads TGTGCCAGCAGCTCGGACGGGCTAGGCAATGAGCAGTTCTTC.

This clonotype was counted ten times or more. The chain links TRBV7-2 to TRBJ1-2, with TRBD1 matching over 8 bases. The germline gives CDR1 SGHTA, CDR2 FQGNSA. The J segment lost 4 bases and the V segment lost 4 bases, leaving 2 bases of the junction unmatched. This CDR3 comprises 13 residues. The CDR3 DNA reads TGTGCCAGCAGCTCTACAGGGGGCTATGGCTACACCTTC. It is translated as CASSSTGGYGYTF.

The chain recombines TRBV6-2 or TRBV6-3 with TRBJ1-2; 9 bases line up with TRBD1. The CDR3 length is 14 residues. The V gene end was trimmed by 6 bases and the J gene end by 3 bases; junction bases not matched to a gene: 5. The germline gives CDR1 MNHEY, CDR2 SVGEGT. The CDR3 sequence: CASRRTGDDYGYTF. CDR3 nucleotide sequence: TGTGCCAGCAGACGGACAGGGGATGACTATGGCTACACCTTC.

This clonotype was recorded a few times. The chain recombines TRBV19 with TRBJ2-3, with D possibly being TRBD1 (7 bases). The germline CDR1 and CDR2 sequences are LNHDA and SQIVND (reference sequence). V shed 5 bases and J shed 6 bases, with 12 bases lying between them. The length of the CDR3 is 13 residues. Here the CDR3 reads CASSLQGGDTQYF. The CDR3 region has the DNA TGTGCCAGTAGTCTCCAGGGGGGCGATACGCAGTATTTT.

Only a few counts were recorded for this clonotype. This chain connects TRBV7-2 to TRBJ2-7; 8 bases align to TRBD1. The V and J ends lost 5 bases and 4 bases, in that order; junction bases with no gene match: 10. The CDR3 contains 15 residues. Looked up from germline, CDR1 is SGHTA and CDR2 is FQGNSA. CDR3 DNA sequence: TGTGCCAGCAGCCCCTGGACAGGGAGCGGATACGAGCAGTACTTC. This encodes CASSPWTGSGYEQYF.

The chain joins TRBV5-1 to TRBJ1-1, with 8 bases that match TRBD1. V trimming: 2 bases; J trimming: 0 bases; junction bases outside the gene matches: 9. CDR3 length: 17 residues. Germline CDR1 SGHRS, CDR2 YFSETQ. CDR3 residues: CASSFRTGSVLNTEAFF. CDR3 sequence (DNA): TGCGCCAGCAGCTTTCGGACAGGGAGCGTCTTGAACACTGAAGCTTTCTTT.

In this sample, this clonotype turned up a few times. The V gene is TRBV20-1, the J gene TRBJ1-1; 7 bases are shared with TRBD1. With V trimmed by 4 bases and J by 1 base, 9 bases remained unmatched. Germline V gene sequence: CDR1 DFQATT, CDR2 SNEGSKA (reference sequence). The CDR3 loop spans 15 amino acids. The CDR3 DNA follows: TGCAGTGCTACCGAACCCGGGACAGAGAACACTGAAGCTTTCTTT. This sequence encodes CSATEPGTENTEAFF.

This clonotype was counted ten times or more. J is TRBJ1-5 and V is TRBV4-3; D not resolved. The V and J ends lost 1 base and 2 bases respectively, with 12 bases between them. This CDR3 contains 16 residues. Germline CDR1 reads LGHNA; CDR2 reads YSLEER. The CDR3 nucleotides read TGCGCCAGCAGCCAAGCGAGGGATGGGGGCAATCAGCCCCAGCATTTT. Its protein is CASSQARDGGNQPQHF.

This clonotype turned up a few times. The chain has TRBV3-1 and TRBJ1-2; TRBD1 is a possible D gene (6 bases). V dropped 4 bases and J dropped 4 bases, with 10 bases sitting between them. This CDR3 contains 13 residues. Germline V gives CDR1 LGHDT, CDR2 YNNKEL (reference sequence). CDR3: CASSRGQFYGYTF. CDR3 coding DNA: TGTGCCAGCAGCCGCGGACAGTTCTATGGCTACACCTTC. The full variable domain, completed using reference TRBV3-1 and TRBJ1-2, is DTAVSQTPKYLVTQMGNDKSIKCEQNLGHDTMYWYKQDSKKFLKIMFSYNNKELIINETVPNRFSPKSPDKAHLNLHINSLELGDSAVYFCASSRGQFYGYTFGSGTRLTVV.

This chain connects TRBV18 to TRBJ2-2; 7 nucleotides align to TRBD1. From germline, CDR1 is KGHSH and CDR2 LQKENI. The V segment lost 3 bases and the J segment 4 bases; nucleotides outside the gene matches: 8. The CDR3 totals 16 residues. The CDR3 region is CASSPGQPILTGELFF. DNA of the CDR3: TGTGCCAGCTCACCGGGACAGCCTATACTCACCGGGGAGCTGTTTTTT.

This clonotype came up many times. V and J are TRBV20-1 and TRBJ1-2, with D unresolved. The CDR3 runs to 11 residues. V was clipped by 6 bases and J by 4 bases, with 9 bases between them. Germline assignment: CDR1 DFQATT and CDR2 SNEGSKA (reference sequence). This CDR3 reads CSAPHSYGYTF. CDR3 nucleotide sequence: TGCAGTGCCCCCCACTCCTATGGCTACACCTTC.

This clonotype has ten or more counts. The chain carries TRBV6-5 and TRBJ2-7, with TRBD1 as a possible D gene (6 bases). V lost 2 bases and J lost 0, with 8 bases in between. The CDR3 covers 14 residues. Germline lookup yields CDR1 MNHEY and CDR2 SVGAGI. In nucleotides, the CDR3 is TGTGCCAGCAGTTACCAGGGGCCCTCCTACGAGCAGTACTTC. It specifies CASSYQGPSYEQYF.

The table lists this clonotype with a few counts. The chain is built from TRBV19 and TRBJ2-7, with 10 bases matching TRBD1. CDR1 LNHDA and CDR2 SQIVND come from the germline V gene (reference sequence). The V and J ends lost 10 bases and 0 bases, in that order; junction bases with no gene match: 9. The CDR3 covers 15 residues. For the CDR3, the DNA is TGTGCCACCAAACACGGGACAGGGGCCTCCTACGAGCAGTACTTC. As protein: CATKHGTGASYEQYF.

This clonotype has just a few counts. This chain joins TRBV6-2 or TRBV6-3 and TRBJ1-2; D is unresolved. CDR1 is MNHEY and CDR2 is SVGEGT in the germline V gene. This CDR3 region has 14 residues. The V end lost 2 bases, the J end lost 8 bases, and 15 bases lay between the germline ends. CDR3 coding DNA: TGTGCCAGCAGTTACCGAGGTTCTCAGGAGGGCTACACCTTC. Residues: CASSYRGSQEGYTF.

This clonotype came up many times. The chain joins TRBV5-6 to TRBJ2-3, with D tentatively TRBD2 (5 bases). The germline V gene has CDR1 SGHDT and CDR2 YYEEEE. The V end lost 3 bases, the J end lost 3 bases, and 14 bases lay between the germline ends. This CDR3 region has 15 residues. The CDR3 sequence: CASSSVARGTDTQYF. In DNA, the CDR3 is TGTGCCAGCAGCTCCGTCGCACGAGGGACAGATACGCAGTATTTT.

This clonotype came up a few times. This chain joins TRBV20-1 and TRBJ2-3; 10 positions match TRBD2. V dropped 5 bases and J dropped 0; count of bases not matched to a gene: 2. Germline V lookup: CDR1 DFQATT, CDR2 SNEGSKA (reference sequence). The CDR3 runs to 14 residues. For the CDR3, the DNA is TGCAGTGCTGGTAGCGGGAGGAGCACAGATACGCAGTATTTT. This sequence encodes CSAGSGRSTDTQYF.

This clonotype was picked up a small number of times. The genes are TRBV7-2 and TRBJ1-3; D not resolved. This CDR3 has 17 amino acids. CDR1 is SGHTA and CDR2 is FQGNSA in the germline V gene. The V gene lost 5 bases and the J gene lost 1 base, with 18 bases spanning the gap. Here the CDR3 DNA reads TGTGCCAGCAGCCGTCTTTCGGGAGGTTCGTCTGGAAACACCATATATTTT. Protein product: CASSRLSGGSSGNTIYF.

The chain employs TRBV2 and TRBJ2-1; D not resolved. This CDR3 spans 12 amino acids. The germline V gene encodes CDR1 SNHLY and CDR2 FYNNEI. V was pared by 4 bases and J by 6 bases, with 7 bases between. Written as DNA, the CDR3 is TGTGCCAGCAGTGCTTGGAGCAATGAGCAGTTCTTC. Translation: CASSAWSNEQFF.

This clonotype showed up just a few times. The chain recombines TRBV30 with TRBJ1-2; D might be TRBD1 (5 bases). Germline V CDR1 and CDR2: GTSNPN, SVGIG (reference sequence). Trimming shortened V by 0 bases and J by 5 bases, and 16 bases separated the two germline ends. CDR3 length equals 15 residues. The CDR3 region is CAWSVLSGILYGYTF. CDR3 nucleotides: TGTGCCTGGAGTGTACTTTCAGGGATTTTATATGGCTACACCTTC.

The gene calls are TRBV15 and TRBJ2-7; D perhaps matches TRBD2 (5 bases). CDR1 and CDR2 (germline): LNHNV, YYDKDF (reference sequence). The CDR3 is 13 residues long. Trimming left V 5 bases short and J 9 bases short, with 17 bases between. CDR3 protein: CATSREGRTLQYF. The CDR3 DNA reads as TGTGCCACCAGCCGGGAAGGACGGACCTTGCAGTACTTC. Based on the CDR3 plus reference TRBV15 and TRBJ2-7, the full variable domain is DAMVIQNPRYQVTQFGKPVTLSCSQTLNHNVMYWYQQKSSQAPKLLFHYYDKDFNNEADTPDNFQSRRPNTSFCFLDIRSPGLGDTAMYLCATSREGRTLQYFGPGTRLTVT.